Presented here are 8 T cell receptor beta chains from one specimen sequenced in a study of shared clonotypes between healthy human individuals. Profiling relied on immunoSEQ multiplex PCR, and the TCRdb table lists in-frame clones only, not all of them. The sample has about a million clones, about 77% seen once. The sequencing sample was made of memory CD4+ T cells sorted from blood. The subset is: CD45RA-negative fraction. All receptors come from a man younger than 35 in good health.

The rearrangement links TRBV7-2 to TRBJ1-1, with 10 nucleotides matching TRBD1. CDR3 length equals 14 residues. With V trimmed by 1 base and J by 5 bases, 1 base remained unmatched. The germline gives CDR1 SGHTA, CDR2 FQGNSA. This chain's CDR3 is CASSLGQGATEAFF. The CDR3 DNA reads as TGTGCCAGCAGCTTAGGACAGGGGGCAACTGAAGCTTTCTTT.

The V gene is TRBV11-2, the J gene TRBJ2-5; 10 nucleotides line up with TRBD2. Germline V CDR1 and CDR2: SGHAT, FQNNGV. The CDR3 loop spans 15 amino acids. With 4 bases clipped from V and 2 bases from J, the junction kept 4 bases outside the gene matches. CDR3 DNA sequence: TGTGCCAGCAGCTCGCCACTAGCGGGGCAAGAGACCCAGTACTTC. It specifies CASSSPLAGQETQYF.

This chain links TRBV6-1 with TRBJ1-2; 7 bases are a match to TRBD1. V gave up 6 bases and J gave up 1 base; unmatched junction bases: 8. The CDR3 is 15 amino acids. Germline V CDR1 and CDR2: MNHNS, SASEGT. CDR3 sequence: CASRALRDSNYGYTF. The CDR3 DNA is TGTGCCAGCAGGGCCCTGAGGGACAGTAACTATGGCTACACCTTC.

This clone was observed once. The chain uses TRBV18 and TRBJ2-5; 11 bases align to TRBD1. CDR3 length: 16 residues. Trimming took 1 base from V and 2 from J; bases not matched to a gene: 3. Germline-derived CDR1 and CDR2 are KGHSH and LQKENI. This CDR3 reads CASSPRTGGIQETQYF. CDR3 sequence (DNA): TGTGCCAGCTCACCACGGACAGGGGGCATTCAAGAGACCCAGTACTTC.

As to this clone: Other DNA sequences from this sample encode an identical CDR3 as well. V and J are TRBV7-9 and TRBJ2-2, with a tentative D call TRBD1 (5 bases). Per germline, CDR1 SEHNR and CDR2 FQNEAQ (reference sequence). The CDR3 has 15 amino acids. V was clipped by 5 bases and J by 0 bases, with 10 bases between them. This CDR3 is CASSLGQTNTGELFF. DNA for the CDR3: TGTGCCAGCAGCCTCGGACAAACGAACACCGGGGAGCTGTTTTTT.

This clone was detected a few times. V is TRBV5-4 and J is TRBJ2-5, with D perhaps matching TRBD1 (5 bases). V was pared by 4 bases and J by 5 bases, with 24 bases between. CDR1 and CDR2 (germline): SGHNT, YYREEE (reference sequence). The CDR3 spans 17 residues. The DNA for the CDR3 is TGTGCCAGCAGCCCAGTCAATCAGGGCTCGAGAAGGGAGACCCAGTACTTC. Its protein product is CASSPVNQGSRRETQYF.

In the case of this clone: This could be a read error, since a much larger clone is one nucleotide away. V is TRBV7-8 and J is TRBJ2-3, with D tentatively TRBD1 or TRBD2 (5 bases each). Trimming stripped 0 bases from V and 4 bases from J, with 5 bases between. Germline CDR1 reads SGHVS; CDR2 reads FQNEAQ. This CDR3 region has 13 residues. Here the CDR3 reads CASSLAGADTQYF. CDR3 in DNA: TGTGCCAGCAGCTTAGCGGGGGCAGATACGCAGTATTTT.

CDR3 nucleotides: TGCGCCAGCAGCTTGGGAGCAGGGTTAGGTGAAAAACTGTTTTTT. It codes for CASSLGAGLGEKLFF. The chain combines TRBV5-1 with TRBJ1-4; possible D gene TRBD1, 5 bases. This CDR3 has 15 residues. Trimming took 0 bases from V and 7 from J, leaving 13 bases between them. The germline CDR1 and CDR2 sequences are SGHRS and YFSETQ.